The sequence of this T cell receptor (beta chain) was determined in a study of human T cells and chemical hapten exposure (dated by TCRdb to about 2021). Broadly, across the study: For sensitization, 2% DPC in acetone was applied to an approximately 2 cm by approximately 2 cm area of upper inner arm skin. The study tracked peripheral blood TCR repertoire changes in vivo during primary and secondary sensitization to the hapten diphenylcyclopropenone (DPC) in alopecia patients. For TCR sequencing, blood came from 25 to 30 alopecia patients at anywhere from one to four time points (pre-sensitization, 2, 6 and 24 weeks). Weekly therapeutic DPC doses were additionally applied to the scalp of patients throughout the approximately 25-week study period. Patch testing was done on the upper back using Finn chambers containing 0.01% DPC, and results were scored after 6 days according to International Contact Dermatitis Research Group standards. Most of the patients in the cohort were female, and the cohort covered alopecia areata with under or over 50% scalp involvement, alopecia totalis and alopecia universalis. Libraries were pooled for sequencing, and variation in per-sample TCR yields was attributed mainly to small differences in library volumes within the pool. Blood samples were taken from patients before sensitization (week 0) and then at 2, 6 and about 24 weeks after DPC sensitization. Findings and caveats that apply to the study as a whole: Significantly more large CDR3 similarity clusters were formed by expanded TCRs than by pre-sensitization or healthy control sets, consistent with antigen-driven responses. All patients had alopecia, a presumed autoimmune disease, so their immune response might differ from that of healthy individuals. A positive correlation was found between the number of PT1 expanded TCRs and patch test score, with significance reached at thresholds 8, 16 and 32 but not 4. No change with DPC sensitization was found in the number of TCRs above 1 in 1000 frequency, and no evidence of global repertoire structure alterations was found. After repeated subsampling, the strength of the expansion versus patch-test correlation and the threshold at which it became significant changed.

The receptor library was made with RACE. Sequencing instrument: NextSeq 500. During library preparation, unique molecular identifiers were attached to individual cDNA molecules so that TCRs could be counted in a quantitative, reproducible way. Each blood RNA sample was used to sequence both TCR alpha and TCR beta chains. The authors processed their data as follows. Samples had a median of about 96,000 TCRs, with a range from roughly 23,224 to 750,000. The Decombinator software suite was used to annotate the V, J and CDR3 of the TCR reads. For PS versus PT1 abundance plots, all samples were subsampled to the same number of TCRs (28,000). Expanded TCRs were defined as absent before sensitization and observed at least eight times at the 2-week time point. TCRdb applied fastp at Q25 and MiXCR to the public reads, then kept only in-frame beta chains. Duplicate CDR3 protein sequences are folded into a single record with the most common DNA and genes. What appears here as the V and J calls and clone size reflects TCRdb's work, not the paper's. The sample data list roughly 71,000 distinct CDR3 sequences, and approximately 12% of these were observed just once. The ten largest clonotypes hold 1.4% of the sample.

In its sample, this clonotype was seen many times. The antigen it recognizes is unknown. There are no base qualities to consult, and no much larger clone falls within one base. The time point label on this specimen signifies: patch test 3, about 24 weeks after DPC sensitization. The treatment or condition label here, explained by the study, means: therapeutic diphenylcyclopropenone sensitization with weekly scalp DPC. At every patch-test visit, the blood draw took place before the patch test was put on. Patients were eligible if aged 18 to 70, diagnosed with alopecia and judged suitable for DPC therapy, and pregnant patients were excluded. Total RNA was extracted from unfractionated whole blood collected in Tempus Blood RNA tubes. The CDR3 spans 15 residues, from the cysteine through the phenylalanine. Only CDR3 DNA is held: 45 bases, read in frame from base 1. V lost 0 bases and J lost 10 bases, and the count of bases not matched to a germline gene is 9. The CDR1 and CDR2 encoded by the germline V gene (reference sequence) are DFQATT and SNEGSKA.

The chain uses TRBV20-1 and TRBJ1-4, with 9 bases in between that match TRBD1. This specimen was whole blood, taken in connection with sensitization to the hapten diphenylcyclopropenone (DPC). The source of this sequence is a woman aged 50 to 60 with alopecia areata. Some clones in this sample may be carry-over from other donors' samples. The DNA sequence is as follows: TGCAGTGCTAGAGATCGGGCCGGGACAGGGAGAAAACTGTTTTTT. Its protein reads: CSARDRAGTGRKLFF.